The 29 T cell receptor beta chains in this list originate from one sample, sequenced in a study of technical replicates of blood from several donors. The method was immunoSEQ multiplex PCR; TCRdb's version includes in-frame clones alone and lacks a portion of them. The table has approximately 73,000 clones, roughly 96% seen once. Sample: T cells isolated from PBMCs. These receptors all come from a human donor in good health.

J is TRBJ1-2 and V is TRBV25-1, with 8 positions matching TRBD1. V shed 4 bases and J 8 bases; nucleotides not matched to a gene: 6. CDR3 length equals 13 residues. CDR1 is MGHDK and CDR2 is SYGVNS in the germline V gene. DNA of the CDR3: TGTGCCAGCAGTGCCGACAGGGGCCAAGGCTACACCTTC. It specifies CASSADRGQGYTF.

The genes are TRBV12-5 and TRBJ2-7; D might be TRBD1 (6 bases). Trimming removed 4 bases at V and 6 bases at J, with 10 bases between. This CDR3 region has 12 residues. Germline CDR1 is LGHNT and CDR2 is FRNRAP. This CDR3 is CASGWTVTEQYF. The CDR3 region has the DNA TGTGCTAGTGGTTGGACAGTGACCGAGCAGTACTTC.

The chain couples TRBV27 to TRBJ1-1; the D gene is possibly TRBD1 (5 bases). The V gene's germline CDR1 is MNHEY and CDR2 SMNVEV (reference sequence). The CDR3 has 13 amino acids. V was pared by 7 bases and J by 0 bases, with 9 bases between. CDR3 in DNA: TGTGCCAGCACCGGGACTGTGAACACTGAAGCTTTCTTT. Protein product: CASTGTVNTEAFF.

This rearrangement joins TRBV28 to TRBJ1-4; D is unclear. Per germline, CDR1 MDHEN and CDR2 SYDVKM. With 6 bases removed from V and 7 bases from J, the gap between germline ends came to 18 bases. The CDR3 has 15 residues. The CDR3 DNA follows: TGTGCCAGCAGAGGAGGATCCGCGCGAGGTGAAAAACTGTTTTTT. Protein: CASRGGSARGEKLFF.

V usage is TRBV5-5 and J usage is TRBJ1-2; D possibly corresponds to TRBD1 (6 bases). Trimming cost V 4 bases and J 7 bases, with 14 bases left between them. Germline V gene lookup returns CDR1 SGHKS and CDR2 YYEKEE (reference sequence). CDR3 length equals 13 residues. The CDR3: CASSQQGRGGYTF. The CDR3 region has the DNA TGTGCCAGCAGCCAACAGGGCCGAGGTGGCTACACCTTC.

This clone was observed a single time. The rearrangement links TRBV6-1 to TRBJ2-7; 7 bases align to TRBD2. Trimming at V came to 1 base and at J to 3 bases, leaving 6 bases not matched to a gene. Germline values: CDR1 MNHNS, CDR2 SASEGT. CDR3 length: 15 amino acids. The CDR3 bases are TGTGCCAGCAGTGAAGGACTAGCTTCTCTCTACGAGCAGTACTTC. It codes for CASSEGLASLYEQYF.

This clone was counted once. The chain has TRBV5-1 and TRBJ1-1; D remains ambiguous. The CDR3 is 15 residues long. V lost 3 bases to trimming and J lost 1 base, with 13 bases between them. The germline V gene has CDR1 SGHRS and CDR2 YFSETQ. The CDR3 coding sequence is TGCGCCAGCAGCTCCCGTGGAGGGAAGAACACTGAAGCTTTCTTT. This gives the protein CASSSRGGKNTEAFF.

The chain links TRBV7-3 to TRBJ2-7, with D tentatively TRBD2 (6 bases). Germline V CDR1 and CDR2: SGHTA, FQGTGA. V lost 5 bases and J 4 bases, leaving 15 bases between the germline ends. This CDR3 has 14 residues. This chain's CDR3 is CASSPAGGGYEQYF. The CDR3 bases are TGTGCCAGCAGCCCCGCCGGGGGTGGTTACGAGCAGTACTTC.

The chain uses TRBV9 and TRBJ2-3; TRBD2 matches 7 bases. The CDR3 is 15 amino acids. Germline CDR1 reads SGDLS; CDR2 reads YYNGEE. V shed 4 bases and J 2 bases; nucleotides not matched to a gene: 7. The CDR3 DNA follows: TGTGCCAGCAGCTTAAAGGGACTACTCACAGATACGCAGTATTTT. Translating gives CASSLKGLLTDTQYF. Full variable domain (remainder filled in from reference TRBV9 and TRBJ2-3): DSGVTQTPKHLITATGQRVTLRCSPRSGDLSVYWYQQSLDQGLQFLIQYYNGEERAKGNILERFSAQQFPDLHSELNLSSLELGDSALYFCASSLKGLLTDTQYFGPGTRLTVL.

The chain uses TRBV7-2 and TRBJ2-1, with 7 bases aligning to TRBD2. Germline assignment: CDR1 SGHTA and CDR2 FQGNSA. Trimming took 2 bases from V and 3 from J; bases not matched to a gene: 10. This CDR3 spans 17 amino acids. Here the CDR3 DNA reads TGTGCCAGCAGCTTATCTTCTAGCGGATTTTACTACAATGAGCAGTTCTTC. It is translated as CASSLSSSGFYYNEQFF.

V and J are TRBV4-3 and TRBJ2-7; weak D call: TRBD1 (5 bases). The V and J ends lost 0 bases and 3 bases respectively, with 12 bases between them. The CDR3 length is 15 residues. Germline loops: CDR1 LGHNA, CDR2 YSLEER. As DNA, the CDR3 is TGCGCCAGCAGCCAAGATGCCAGGGCGAGCTACGAGCAGTACTTC. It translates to CASSQDARASYEQYF.

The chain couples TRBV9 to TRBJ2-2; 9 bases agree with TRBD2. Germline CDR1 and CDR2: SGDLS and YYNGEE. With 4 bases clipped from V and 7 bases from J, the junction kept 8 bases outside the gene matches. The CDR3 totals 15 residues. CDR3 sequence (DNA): TGTGCCAGCAGCTCGGGGCGGGAGGGCCTCGGGGAGCTGTTTTTT. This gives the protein CASSSGREGLGELFF.

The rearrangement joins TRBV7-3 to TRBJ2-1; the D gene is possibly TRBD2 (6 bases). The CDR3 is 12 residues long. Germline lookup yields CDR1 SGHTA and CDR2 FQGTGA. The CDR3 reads CVTGTGFIEQFF. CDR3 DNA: TGTGTGACCGGGACTGGGTTTATTGAGCAGTTCTTC.

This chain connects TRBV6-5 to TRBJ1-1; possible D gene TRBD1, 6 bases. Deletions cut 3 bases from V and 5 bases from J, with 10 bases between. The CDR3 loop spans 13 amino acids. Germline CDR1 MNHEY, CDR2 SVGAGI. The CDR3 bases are TGTGCCAGCAGTTATAGAGGGGGAACTGAAGCTTTCTTT. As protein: CASSYRGGTEAFF.

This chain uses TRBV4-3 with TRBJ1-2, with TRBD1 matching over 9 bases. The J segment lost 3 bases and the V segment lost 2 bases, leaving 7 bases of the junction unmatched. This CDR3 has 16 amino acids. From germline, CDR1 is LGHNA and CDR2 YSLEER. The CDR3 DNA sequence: TGCGCCAGCAGCCAAATACAGGGGGCGGTCGACTATGGCTACACCTTC. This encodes CASSQIQGAVDYGYTF.

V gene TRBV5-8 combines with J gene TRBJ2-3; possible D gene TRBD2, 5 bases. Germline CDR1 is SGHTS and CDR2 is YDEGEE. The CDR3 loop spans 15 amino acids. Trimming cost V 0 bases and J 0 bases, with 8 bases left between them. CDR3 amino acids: CASSLDGVSTDTQYF. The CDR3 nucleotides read TGTGCCAGCAGCTTGGACGGGGTTAGCACAGATACGCAGTATTTT.

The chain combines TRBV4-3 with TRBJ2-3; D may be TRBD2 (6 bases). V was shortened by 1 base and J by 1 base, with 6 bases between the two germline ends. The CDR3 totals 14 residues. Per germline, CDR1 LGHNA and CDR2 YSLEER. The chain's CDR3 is CASSQGGGTDTQYF. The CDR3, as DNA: TGCGCCAGCAGCCAAGGGGGGGGCACAGATACGCAGTATTTT.

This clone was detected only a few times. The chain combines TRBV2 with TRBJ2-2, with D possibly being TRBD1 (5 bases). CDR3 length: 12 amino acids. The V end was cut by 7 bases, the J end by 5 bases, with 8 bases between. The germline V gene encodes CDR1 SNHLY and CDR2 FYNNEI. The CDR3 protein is CASKQGTGELFF. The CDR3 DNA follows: TGTGCCAGCAAGCAGGGTACCGGGGAGCTGTTTTTT.

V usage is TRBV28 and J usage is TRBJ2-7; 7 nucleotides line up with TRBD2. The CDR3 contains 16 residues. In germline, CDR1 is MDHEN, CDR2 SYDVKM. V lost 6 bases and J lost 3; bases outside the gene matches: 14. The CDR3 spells CASRLGPTSVDYEQYF. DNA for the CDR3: TGTGCCAGCAGACTTGGGCCAACTAGCGTTGACTACGAGCAGTACTTC.

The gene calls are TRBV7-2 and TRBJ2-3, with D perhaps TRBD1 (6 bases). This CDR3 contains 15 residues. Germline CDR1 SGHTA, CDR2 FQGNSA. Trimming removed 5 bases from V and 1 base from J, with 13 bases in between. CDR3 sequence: CASSRGNRGTDTQYF. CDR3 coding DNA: TGTGCCAGCAGCCGAGGAAACAGGGGCACAGATACGCAGTATTTT. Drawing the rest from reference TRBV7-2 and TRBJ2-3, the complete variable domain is GAGVSQSPSNKVTEKGKDVELRCDPISGHTALYWYRQSLGQGLEFLIYFQGNSAPDKSGLPSDRFSAERTGGSVSTLTIQRTQQEDSAVYLCASSRGNRGTDTQYFGPGTRLTVL.

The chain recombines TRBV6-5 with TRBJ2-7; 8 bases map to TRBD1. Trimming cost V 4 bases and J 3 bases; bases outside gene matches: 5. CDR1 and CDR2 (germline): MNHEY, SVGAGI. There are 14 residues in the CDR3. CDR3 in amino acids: CASSFGTGHYEQYF. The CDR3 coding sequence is TGTGCCAGCAGTTTTGGGACAGGTCACTACGAGCAGTACTTC.

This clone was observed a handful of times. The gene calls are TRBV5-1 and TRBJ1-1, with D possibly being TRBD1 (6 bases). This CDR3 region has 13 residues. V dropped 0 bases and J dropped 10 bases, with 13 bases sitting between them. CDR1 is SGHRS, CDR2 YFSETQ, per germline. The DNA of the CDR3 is TGCGCCAGCAGCTTGGATTCAGGGGAACGAGCTTTCTTT. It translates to CASSLDSGERAFF.

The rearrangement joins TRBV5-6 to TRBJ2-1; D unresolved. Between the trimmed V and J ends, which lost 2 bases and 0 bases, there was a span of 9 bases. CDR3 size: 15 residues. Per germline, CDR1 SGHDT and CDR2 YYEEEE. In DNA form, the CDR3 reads TGTGCCAGCAGCTTCGGTCGGAGCTCCTACAATGAGCAGTTCTTC. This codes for CASSFGRSSYNEQFF.

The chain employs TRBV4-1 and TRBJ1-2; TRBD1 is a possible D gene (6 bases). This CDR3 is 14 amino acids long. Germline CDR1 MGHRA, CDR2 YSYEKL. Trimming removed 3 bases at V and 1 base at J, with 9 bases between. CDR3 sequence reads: CASSQEQGNYGYTF. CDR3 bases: TGCGCCAGCAGCCAGGAACAGGGTAACTATGGCTACACCTTC.

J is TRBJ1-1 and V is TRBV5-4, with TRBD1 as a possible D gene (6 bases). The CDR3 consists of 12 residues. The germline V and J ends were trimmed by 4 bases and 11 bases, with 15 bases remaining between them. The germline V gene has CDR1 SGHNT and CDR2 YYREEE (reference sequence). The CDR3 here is CASSPGRGAAFF. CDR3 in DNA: TGTGCCAGCAGCCCTGGCAGGGGAGCGGCTTTCTTT.

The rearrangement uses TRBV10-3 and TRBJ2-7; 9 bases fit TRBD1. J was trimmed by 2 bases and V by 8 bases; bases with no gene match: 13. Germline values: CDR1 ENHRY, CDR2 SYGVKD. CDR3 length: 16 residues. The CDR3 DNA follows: TGTGCCATCCTCCTAAGGACAGGGGAAGAGGCCTACGAGCAGTACTTC. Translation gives CAILLRTGEEAYEQYF.

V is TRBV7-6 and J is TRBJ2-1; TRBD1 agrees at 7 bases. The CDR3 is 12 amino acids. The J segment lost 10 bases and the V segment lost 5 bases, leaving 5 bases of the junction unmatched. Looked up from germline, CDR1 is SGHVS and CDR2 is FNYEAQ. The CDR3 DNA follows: TGTGCCAGCAGCGCTCGGACAGGCGAGCAGTTCTTC. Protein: CASSARTGEQFF.

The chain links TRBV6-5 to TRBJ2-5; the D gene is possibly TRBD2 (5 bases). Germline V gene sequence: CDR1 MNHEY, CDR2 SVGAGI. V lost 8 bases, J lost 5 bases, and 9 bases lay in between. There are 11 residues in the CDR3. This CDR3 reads CASDRGETQYF. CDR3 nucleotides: TGTGCCAGCGATCGAGGGGAGACCCAGTACTTC.

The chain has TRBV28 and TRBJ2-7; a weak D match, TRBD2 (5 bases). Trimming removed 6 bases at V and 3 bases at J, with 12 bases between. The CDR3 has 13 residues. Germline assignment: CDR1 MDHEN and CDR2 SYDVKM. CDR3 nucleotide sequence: TGTGCCAGCAGCCCTCAAGAGGGCTACGAGCAGTACTTC. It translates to CASSPQEGYEQYF.